Sequencing of this TCR beta chain was carried out in a study of cytomegalovirus exposure and HLA in healthy donors. Overall study findings and caveats: As a later analysis showed, a missense DCLRE1C variant was linked to trimming of TCR beta V- and J-genes. 87-base-pair reads could not separate some V segments, including TRBV6-2 and TRBV6-3. In a later analysis, 16,951 TCR beta sequences were associated with HLA alleles at 0.05 false discovery rate. A prior analysis recorded that most TCR beta V segments were productive about 87% or about 30% of the time.

As concerns this clone: Its antigen is not known.

The length of the CDR3 is 17 residues. CDR1 is SGDLS, CDR2 YYNGEE, per germline. V was pared by 4 bases and J by 5 bases, with 9 bases of the junction left unmatched. Primers included in the PCR were 60 Vbeta and 13 Jbeta primers. TCRdb keeps only in-frame clones here, not all; method: immunoSEQ multiplex PCR. The sample totals some 130,000 clones. The sequencing sample was made of PBMCs. The chain couples TRBV9 to TRBJ2-5, with 15 bases lining up with TRBD2. The sequence came from a man aged 18-30 years in good health and CMV-seronegative. The CDR3 here is CASSPGLAGGQGETQYF. DNA of the CDR3: TGTGCCAGCAGCCCCGGACTAGCGGGAGGGCAAGGGGAGACCCAGTACTTC.